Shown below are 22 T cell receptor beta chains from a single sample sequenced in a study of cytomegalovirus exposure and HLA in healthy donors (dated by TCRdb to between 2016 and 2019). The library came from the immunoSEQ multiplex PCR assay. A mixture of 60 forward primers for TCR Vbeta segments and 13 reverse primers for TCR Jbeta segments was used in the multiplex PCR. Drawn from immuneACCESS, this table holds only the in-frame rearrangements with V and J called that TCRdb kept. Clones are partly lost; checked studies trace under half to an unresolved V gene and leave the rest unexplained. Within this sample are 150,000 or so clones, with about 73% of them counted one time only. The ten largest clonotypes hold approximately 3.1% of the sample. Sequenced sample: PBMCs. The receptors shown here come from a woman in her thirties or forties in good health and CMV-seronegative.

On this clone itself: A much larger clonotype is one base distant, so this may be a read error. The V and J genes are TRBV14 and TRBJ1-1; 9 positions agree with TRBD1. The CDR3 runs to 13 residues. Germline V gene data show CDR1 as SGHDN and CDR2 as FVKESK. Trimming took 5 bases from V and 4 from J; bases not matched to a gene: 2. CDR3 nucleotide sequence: TGTGCCAGCAGCTGGGACAGGGCCACTGAAGCTTTCTTT. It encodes CASSWDRATEAFF.

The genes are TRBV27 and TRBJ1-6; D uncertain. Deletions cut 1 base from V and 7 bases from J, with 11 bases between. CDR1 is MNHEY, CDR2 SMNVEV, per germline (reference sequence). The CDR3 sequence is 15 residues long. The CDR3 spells CASSLLGGFNSPLHF. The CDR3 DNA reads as TGTGCCAGCAGTTTATTGGGAGGCTTCAATTCACCCCTCCACTTT.

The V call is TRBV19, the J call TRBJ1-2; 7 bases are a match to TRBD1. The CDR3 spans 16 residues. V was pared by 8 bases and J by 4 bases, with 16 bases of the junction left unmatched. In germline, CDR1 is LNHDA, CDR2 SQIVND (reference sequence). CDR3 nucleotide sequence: TGTGCCAGTTCGCCGGGACAGCTCATGCTTACCTATGGCTACACCTTC. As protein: CASSPGQLMLTYGYTF.

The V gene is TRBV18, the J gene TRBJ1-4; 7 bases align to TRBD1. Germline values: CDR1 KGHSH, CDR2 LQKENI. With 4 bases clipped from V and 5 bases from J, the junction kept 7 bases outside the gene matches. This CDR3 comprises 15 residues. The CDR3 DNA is TGTGCCAGCTCACACAGGGGACCAAGGAATGAAAAACTGTTTTTT. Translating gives CASSHRGPRNEKLFF. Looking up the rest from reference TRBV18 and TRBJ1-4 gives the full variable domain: NAGVMQNPRHLVRRRGQEARLRCSPMKGHSHVYWYRQLPEEGLKFMVYLQKENIIDESGMPKERFSAEFPKEGPSILRIQQVVRGDSAAYFCASSHRGPRNEKLFFGSGTQLSVL.

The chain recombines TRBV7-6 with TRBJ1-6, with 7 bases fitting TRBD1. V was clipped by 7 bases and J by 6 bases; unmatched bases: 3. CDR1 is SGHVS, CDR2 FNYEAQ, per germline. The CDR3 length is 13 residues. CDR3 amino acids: CASMGQPNSPLHF. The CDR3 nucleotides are TGTGCCAGCATGGGACAGCCTAATTCACCCCTCCACTTT.

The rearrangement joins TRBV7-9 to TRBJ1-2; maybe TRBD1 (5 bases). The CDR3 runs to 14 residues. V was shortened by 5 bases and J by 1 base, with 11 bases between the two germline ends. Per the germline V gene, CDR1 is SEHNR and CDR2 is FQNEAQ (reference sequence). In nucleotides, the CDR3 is TGTGCCAGCAGCGGTAGACAGCTTAACTATGGCTACACCTTC. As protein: CASSGRQLNYGYTF.

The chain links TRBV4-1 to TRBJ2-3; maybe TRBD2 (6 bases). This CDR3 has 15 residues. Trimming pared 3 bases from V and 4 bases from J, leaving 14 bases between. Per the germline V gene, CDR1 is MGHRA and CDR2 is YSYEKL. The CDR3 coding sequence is TGCGCCAGCAGCCACCAAGCGGAGCGGGCAGATACGCAGTATTTT. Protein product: CASSHQAERADTQYF.

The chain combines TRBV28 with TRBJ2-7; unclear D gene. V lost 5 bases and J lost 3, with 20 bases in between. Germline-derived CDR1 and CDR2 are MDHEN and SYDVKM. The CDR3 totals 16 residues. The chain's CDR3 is CASSPRGSAGSYEQYF. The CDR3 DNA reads TGTGCCAGCAGTCCCCGCGGCAGCGCCGGCAGCTACGAGCAGTACTTC.

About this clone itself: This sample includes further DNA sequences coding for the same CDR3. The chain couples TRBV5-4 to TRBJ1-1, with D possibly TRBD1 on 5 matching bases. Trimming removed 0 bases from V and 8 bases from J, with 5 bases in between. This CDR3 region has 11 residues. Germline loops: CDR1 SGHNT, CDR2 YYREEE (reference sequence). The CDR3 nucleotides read TGTGCCAGCAGCTTGGGACAGGAAGCTTTCTTT. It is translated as CASSLGQEAFF.

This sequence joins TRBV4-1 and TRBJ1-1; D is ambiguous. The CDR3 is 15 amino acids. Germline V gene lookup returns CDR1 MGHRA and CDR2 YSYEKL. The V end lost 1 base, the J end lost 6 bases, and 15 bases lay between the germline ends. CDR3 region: CASSQGRGSGSEAFF. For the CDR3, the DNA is TGCGCCAGCAGCCAAGGTCGGGGAAGTGGCTCTGAAGCTTTCTTT.

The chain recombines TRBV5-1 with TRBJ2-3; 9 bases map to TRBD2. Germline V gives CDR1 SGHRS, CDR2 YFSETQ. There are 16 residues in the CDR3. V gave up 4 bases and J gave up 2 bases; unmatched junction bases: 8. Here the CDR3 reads CASSPRGLAPTDTQYF. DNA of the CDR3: TGCGCCAGCAGCCCCCGGGGACTAGCACCCACAGATACGCAGTATTTT.

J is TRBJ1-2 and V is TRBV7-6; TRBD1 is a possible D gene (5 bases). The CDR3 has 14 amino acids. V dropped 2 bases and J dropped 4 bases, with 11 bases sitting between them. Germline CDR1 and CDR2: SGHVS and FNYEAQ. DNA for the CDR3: TGTGCCAGCAGCTTAACCGACAGTGGCTATGGCTACACCTTC. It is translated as CASSLTDSGYGYTF.

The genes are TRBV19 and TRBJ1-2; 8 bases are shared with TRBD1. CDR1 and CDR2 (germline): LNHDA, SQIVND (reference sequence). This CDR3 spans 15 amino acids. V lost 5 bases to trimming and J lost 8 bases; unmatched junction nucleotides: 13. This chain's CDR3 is CASSAGTGSLGGYTF. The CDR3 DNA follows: TGTGCCAGTAGTGCCGGGACAGGATCCCTAGGGGGCTACACCTTC.

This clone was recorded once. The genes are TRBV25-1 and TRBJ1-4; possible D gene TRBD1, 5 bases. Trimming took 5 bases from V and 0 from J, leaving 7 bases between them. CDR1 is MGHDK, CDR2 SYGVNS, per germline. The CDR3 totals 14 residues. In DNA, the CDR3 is TGTGCCAGCAGTATCAGGGCAACTAATGAAAAACTGTTTTTT. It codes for CASSIRATNEKLFF.

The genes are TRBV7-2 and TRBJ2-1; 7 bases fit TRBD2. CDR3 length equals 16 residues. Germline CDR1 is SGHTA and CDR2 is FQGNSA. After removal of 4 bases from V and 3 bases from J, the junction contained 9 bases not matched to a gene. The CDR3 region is CASSSAAGVNYNEQFF. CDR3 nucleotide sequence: TGTGCCAGCAGCTCCGCCGCGGGGGTAAACTACAATGAGCAGTTCTTC.

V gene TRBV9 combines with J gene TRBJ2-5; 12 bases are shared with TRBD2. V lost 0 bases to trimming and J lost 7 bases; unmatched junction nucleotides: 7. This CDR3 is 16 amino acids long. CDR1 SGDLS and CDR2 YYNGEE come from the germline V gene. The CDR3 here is CASSVGLAGGPGTQYF. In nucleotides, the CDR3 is TGTGCCAGCAGCGTAGGGCTAGCGGGGGGGCCCGGGACCCAGTACTTC.

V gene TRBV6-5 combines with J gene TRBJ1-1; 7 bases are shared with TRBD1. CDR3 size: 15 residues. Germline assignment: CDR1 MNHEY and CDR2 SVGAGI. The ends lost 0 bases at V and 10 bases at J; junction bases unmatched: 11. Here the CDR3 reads CASSYSSQGLNGAFF. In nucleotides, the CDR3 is TGTGCCAGCAGTTACTCCTCACAGGGGTTGAACGGAGCTTTCTTT.

CDR3 in DNA: TGTGCCAGCAGCTCGGCAGGGGGAACCTCCTACGAGCAGTACTTC. This encodes CASSSAGGTSYEQYF. V and J are TRBV11-2 and TRBJ2-7, with 7 bases lining up with TRBD1. CDR3 size: 15 residues. The germline CDR1 and CDR2 sequences are SGHAT and FQNNGV. V shed 4 bases and J 0 bases; nucleotides not matched to a gene: 6.

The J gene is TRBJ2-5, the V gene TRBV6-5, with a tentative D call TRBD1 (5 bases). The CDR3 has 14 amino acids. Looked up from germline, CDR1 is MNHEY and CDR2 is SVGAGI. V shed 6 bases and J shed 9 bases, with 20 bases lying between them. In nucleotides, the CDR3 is TGTGCCAGCAGCGATGGGGCTCACCATCCGGCCCAGTACTTC. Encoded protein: CASSDGAHHPAQYF.

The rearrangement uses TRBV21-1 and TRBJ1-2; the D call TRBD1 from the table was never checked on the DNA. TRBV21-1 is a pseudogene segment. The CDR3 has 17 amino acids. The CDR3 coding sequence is TGTGCCAGCAGCGCAGGGGACAGGGGTCCCCTGAACTATGGCTACACCTTC. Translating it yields CASSAGDRGPLNYGYTF.

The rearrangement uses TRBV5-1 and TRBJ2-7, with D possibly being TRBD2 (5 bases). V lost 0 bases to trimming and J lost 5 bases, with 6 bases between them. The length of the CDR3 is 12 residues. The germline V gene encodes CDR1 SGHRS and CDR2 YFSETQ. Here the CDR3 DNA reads TGCGCCAGCAGCTTGGCCGGGAACGAGCAGTACTTC. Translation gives CASSLAGNEQYF. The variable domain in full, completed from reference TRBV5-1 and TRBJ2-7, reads KAGVTQTPRYLIKTRGQQVTLSCSPISGHRSVSWYQQTPGQGLQFLFEYFSETQRNKGNFPGRFSGRQFSNSRSEMNVSTLELGDSALYLCASSLAGNEQYFGPGTRLTVT.

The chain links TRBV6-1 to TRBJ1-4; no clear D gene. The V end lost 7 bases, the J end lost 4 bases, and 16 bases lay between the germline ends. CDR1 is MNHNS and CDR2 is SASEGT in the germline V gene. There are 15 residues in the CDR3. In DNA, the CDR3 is TGTGCCAGCACCAAAGCGGCCAGGAATAATGAAAAACTGTTTTTT. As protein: CASTKAARNNEKLFF.